This T cell receptor beta chain was captured by sequencing in a study of OX40 agonist ivuxolimab in advanced cancers. Study-wide context: Ivuxolimab, which targeted the costimulatory receptor OX40 (CD134), was an agonistic, fully human IgG2 monoclonal antibody. Intravenous ivuxolimab was administered to patients every 2 weeks at six dose levels: 0.01, 0.1, 0.3, 1.5, 3 and 10 mg/kg. Among the approximately 54 dose-escalation patients, around 20 had hepatocellular carcinoma, roughly 15 melanoma, 9 renal cell carcinoma and 9 head and neck cancer. A male proportion of 75% to 85% and a mean age of 60 years, ranging from roughly 23 to 85, were recorded for the dose-escalation cohort. Prior anti-PD-1, anti-PD-L1 or anti-CTLA-4 therapy was permitted, and approximately 39% of dose-escalation patients had received checkpoint inhibitors. Partial responses were achieved by three dose-escalation patients, of whom one had hepatocellular carcinoma and two had cutaneous melanoma. The purpose of peripheral TCRbeta sequencing was to test whether ivuxolimab changed TCR sequence diversity and led to clonal T-cell expansion. The paper describes the monotherapy dose-escalation part (N ≈ 51 patients) of the phase I trial of ivuxolimab.

Patients with autoimmune disease history or receiving systemic immunosuppression were excluded from the trial. Peripheral blood for TCR sequencing was collected from all dose cohorts at baseline, on cycle 4 day 1, and on cycle 7 day 1. The samples were drawn from a first-in-human, open-label, multicenter phase I dose-escalation trial of ivuxolimab. Adults with locally advanced or metastatic head and neck squamous cell, hepatocellular, melanoma or renal cell carcinoma were enrolled in the trial. Before TCR sequencing, CD4+ T cells and CD8+ T cells were sorted from peripheral blood as separate populations. Genomic DNA was isolated from the sorted cells so that the TCRbeta CDR3 region could be sequenced. TCRbeta CDR3 regions were sequenced using the immunoSEQ Assay. TCRdb mirrors the immuneACCESS table, restricted to in-frame sequences. Some clones are absent from its copies; in checked studies, under half trace to an unresolved V gene, and the reason for the others is unknown. This sample holds 70,000 or so clones; around 88% were observed only once. Together, the top ten hold 2% to 2.5% of the sample.

Comments on this clone: No cognate antigen has been identified for it. There are no base qualities to consult, and no much larger clone falls within one base.

The germline ends are 9 bases apart after V is trimmed by 1 base and J by 5 bases. Including cysteine and phenylalanine, the CDR3 has 13 amino acids. The CDR3 DNA has 39 bases and is translated from base 1. As encoded in the germline V gene (reference sequence), CDR1 is GTSNPN while CDR2 is SVGIG. Overall results and qualifications from the work: Low levels of normalized T-cell clonal expansion were also shown by some nonresponding patients. Partial responders in the 0.1-3.0 mg/kg groups had among the lowest normalized peripheral clonal expansion, especially among CD8+ T cells. After ivuxolimab, expanded clones were on average more numerous among CD8+ T cells than among CD4+ T cells. Which antigens the clonally expanded peripheral T cells were specific for was not determined. Clonal expansion of both CD4+ and CD8+ blood T cells was observed from baseline to week 6 at doses 0.1 to 3.0 mg/kg.

Sequencing used CD4+ or CD8+ T cells sorted from blood, obtained in a trial of the OX40 agonist ivuxolimab. Recombination linked TRBV30 to TRBJ1-5; the D segment cannot be called with confidence. The TCR sequence derives from an adult with an advanced solid tumor such as melanoma, head and neck, liver or kidney cancer. The DNA sequence reads TGTGCCTGGAGTGGAACAACGCATCAGCCCCAGCATTTT. The encoded protein is CAWSGTTHQPQHF.